This entry concerns a single T cell receptor beta chain. It lacks a known antigen. Read coverage stops 3 residues before the CDR3 terminus; the germline J gene supplies the remainder. For sequencing input, CVID and control samples contributed equivalent amounts of genomic DNA. For every sample, a 60 bp segment covering the rearranged TCRbeta CDR3 region was amplified and then sequenced. The immunoSEQ assay, a bias-corrected multiplex PCR with high-throughput sequencing, was employed for TCRbeta amplification. For the original study's pipeline: Each unique nucleotide sequence was treated as a clone and annotated with V, D and J genes, copy number and frequency. Sequences were labeled productive if in frame, and non-productive if out of frame or containing stop codons. As previously described, clonality was calculated on the basis of Shannon's entropy. The predicted amino acid sequences of productive clones were used to derive the mean CDR3 Kyte-Doolittle hydropathy. The R hclust function was used to hierarchically cluster scaled V gene usage with Manhattan distance and complete linkage. Clone sharing by CDR3 amino acid sequence was assessed by resampling 12 repertoires per group over 100 rounds. The repertoires were searched for fewer than 75 published EBV-specific TCRbeta sequences and 245 published CMV-specific TCRbeta sequences. A couple of CVID samples yielding fewer than 10,000 sequences were excluded from analysis, leaving 42 CVID repertoires. TCRdb stores this immuneACCESS table with in-frame sequences only. Part of the clones is absent; in the studies checked, under half of the shortfall reflects unresolved V genes, and no reason is known for the rest. V and J calls and clone size are copied from that table; D and trimming were computed from the DNA. This sample shows roughly 34,000 clones, and none of them turns up only once. In total, the top ten clones hold around 28% of the sample.

This sample is part of a study of T cell clonality in common variable immunodeficiency (dated by TCRdb to between 2015 and 2017). Diagnosis of CVID followed standard criteria, namely serum IgG, IgA and/or IgM below the normal range together with specific antibody deficiency. There were 40 to 45 subjects in the CVID group (approximately 15 female and 29 male), ranging in age from about 9 to 65 years, with a mean age of approximately 40. Most of the CVID patients and most of the healthy controls were of Caucasian heritage. At the time of study participation, every CVID subject had been on replacement immunoglobulin therapy for at least one year. At blood collection, none of the CVID subjects was ill or on immunomodulatory or immunosuppressive medication. Heparinized peripheral whole blood samples of about 4.5 to 8.5 ml were collected from each donor. Genomic DNA from adults with common variable immune deficiency (CVID) and from healthy adult controls was the source for sequencing TCRbeta CDR3 repertoires. Diluted blood was density-centrifuged over Hypaque 1077 or Ficoll-Paque to isolate peripheral blood mononuclear cells. Unsorted mononuclear cells served as the source of genomic DNA, which was extracted either by Qiagen column purification or by a centrifugation-based method.

What the authors observed across the whole study: Patient heterogeneity within the CVID cohort put limits on correlating repertoire features with clinical complications. Fewer TCRbeta clones were shared among CVID subjects than among healthy controls (p < 0.0001). CVID TCRbeta sequences were reported to have fewer deletions and N-nucleotide insertions and to lack highly modified clones with 13 or more V deletions. TCRbeta clonality was higher in CVID subjects than in healthy controls (t-test p = 0.018), and the increase was most characteristic of about a third of subjects. The authors noted that sequencing repertoires of T cell subpopulations would be needed to clarify what caused the increased clonality in CVID. Although equal DNA input was used, an average of approximately 74,000 unique sequences per sample was obtained for controls, compared with some 30,000 for CVID samples.

V is reduced by 4 bases and J by 0 bases, leaving a spacing of 10 bases between them. The CDR3 contains 15 residues, cysteine and phenylalanine counted. Part of the CDR3 DNA is given, 36 bases translated from base 1. Per the germline V gene (reference sequence), PRHDT is the CDR1 and FYEKMQ is the CDR2. Sample: peripheral blood mononuclear cells. This receptor chain uses TRBV13 and TRBJ1-3, with the D gene not clear enough to name. The receptor comes from a human donor with common variable immunodeficiency. For the CDR3, the sequence is CASSSTVYSGNTIYF. The sequenced part of the CDR3 DNA is TGTGCCAGCAGCTCCACAGTTTACTCTGGAAACACC.